The sample holds a few counts of the clone carrying this T cell receptor beta chain. Its antigen is as yet unknown. The CDR3 covers 14 residues. With 4 bases clipped from V and 2 bases from J, the junction kept 4 bases outside the gene matches. Germline CDR1 is SGHRS and CDR2 is YFSETQ. This sample stems from a study of response to subunit inactivated influenza vaccine. In TCRdb, the RT-PCR reads were re-called with MiXCR into one record per CDR3 protein. The data contain more than 550,000 distinct CDR3 sequences, 12% of them singletons. Study-wide results and limits: There was a suggestion from the authors that each seasonal influenza vaccination recruits few new T cells.

The sequencing used PBMCs from blood, collected on the day of vaccination. V and J are TRBV5-1 and TRBJ2-5; 8 bases line up with TRBD1. This clonotype originated in a man aged 45-65 years who received an inactivated influenza vaccine. This chain's CDR3 is CASSIGQGQETQYF. The CDR3 coding sequence is TGCGCCAGCAGCATCGGACAGGGACAAGAGACCCAGTACTTC.